This passage covers 5 T cell receptor beta chains from one sample sequenced in a study of identical twins. TCRdb itself ran the 5' RACE reads through MiXCR, one entry per CDR3 protein. The sample includes approximately 1.8 million distinct CDR3 sequences, about 32% seen only once; the top ten take 0.27%. Sample: cord blood. All receptors come from a newborn girl in good health.

The chain joins TRBV20-1 to TRBJ2-4; 9 bases are a match to TRBD2. With 0 bases clipped from V and 13 bases from J, the junction kept 16 bases outside the gene matches. Per the germline V gene, CDR1 is DFQATT and CDR2 is SNEGSKA (reference sequence). This CDR3 is 16 amino acids long. The CDR3 protein is CSARERLAVVDNEQYF. In nucleotides, the CDR3 is TGCAGTGCTAGAGAACGACTAGCGGTAGTAGACAATGAGCAGTACTTC.

This clonotype came up a few times. The V gene is TRBV20-1, the J gene TRBJ2-4; 11 bases are a match to TRBD2. From germline, CDR1 is DFQATT and CDR2 SNEGSKA (reference sequence). After removal of 3 bases from V and 0 bases from J, the junction contained 4 bases not matched to a gene. The CDR3 is made up of 16 amino acids. CDR3 residues: CSASPGLAVAKNIQYF. The CDR3 bases are TGCAGTGCTAGTCCGGGACTAGCGGTAGCCAAAAACATTCAGTACTTC.

This clonotype turned up a few times. Here the CDR3 reads CASSWSPTDTQYF. The CDR3 DNA follows: TGTGCCAGCAGTTGGTCCCCCACAGATACGCAGTATTTT. The chain has TRBV12-3 or TRBV12-4 and TRBJ2-3; D unclear. V was shortened by 4 bases and J by 2 bases, with 7 bases between the two germline ends. The CDR3 sequence is 13 residues long.

This clonotype was seen more than once but under ten times. The chain links TRBV28 to TRBJ1-4, with D maybe TRBD1 (6 bases). Germline V CDR1 and CDR2: MDHEN, SYDVKM. This CDR3 has 15 residues. V lost 5 bases, J lost 4 bases, and 14 bases lay in between. The CDR3 spells CASSAADSYNEKLFF. The CDR3 DNA sequence: TGTGCCAGCAGTGCGGCGGACAGTTATAATGAAAAACTGTTTTTT. The entire variable domain, with the rest obtained from reference TRBV28 and TRBJ1-4, is as follows: DVKVTQSSRYLVKRTGEKVFLECVQDMDHENMFWYRQDPGLGLRLIYFSYDVKMKEKGDIPEGYSVSREKKERFSLILESASTNQTSMYLCASSAADSYNEKLFFGSGTQLSVL.

This clonotype has more than one count but fewer than ten. The V and J genes are TRBV20-1 and TRBJ1-2, with a weak D call TRBD1 (5 bases). Trimming removed 0 bases from V and 8 bases from J, with 16 bases in between. Germline CDR1 is DFQATT and CDR2 is SNEGSKA (reference sequence). CDR3 length: 14 residues. DNA for the CDR3: TGCAGTGCTAGAGATTACTCGGGGCAGTTCGGCTACACCTTC. Translated: CSARDYSGQFGYTF.